This is a list of T cell receptor beta chains from one sample in a study of cytomegalovirus exposure and HLA in healthy donors. Produced via immunoSEQ multiplex PCR; TCRdb's table is partial and in-frame only. Of over 150,000 clones in the sample, about 77% are singletons; the top ten hold less than 3.5%. Source material: PBMCs. These receptor sequences come from a woman aged 25 to 39 in good health and CMV-seronegative. CDR3s leave out the opening cysteine and the closing phenylalanine or tryptophan. A D gene is named only where the DNA matches it firmly.

TRBJ2-3	.	TRBV30	AWSTYRASTDTQY
TRBJ2-7	TRBD2	TRBV18	ASSLLTGGGTYEQY
TRBJ2-3	TRBD1	TRBV19	ASSIRDRVTDTQY
TRBJ2-1	TRBD2	TRBV7-9	ASSYPWGGGIYNEQF
TRBJ2-1	TRBD2	TRBV6-4	ATSGSNSGSNEQF
TRBJ1-2	.	TRBV5-4	ASIGRDYGYT
TRBJ2-7	TRBD2	TRBV10-2	ASSVTSGEGYEQY
TRBJ2-1	TRBD2	TRBV7-6	ASSVRGTRSSYNEQF
TRBJ1-5	.	TRBV6-1	ASSPRDQPQH
TRBJ2-7	.	TRBV19	ASSIWRGFSYEQY
TRBJ1-1	TRBD1	TRBV7-9	ASSSQGAEAF
TRBJ1-6	.	TRBV28	ASSLPRILYSPLH
TRBJ1-1	TRBD1	TRBV18	ASSPLTGEGAF
TRBJ2-7	TRBD2	TRBV18	ASSPIPGLAGVYEQY
TRBJ2-2	.	TRBV5-6	ASSLRFAGELF